The clone carrying this TCR beta chain was seen more than once but under ten times. Its antigen is unidentified. This PCR relied on a set of 60 Vbeta primers and 13 Jbeta primers. Measured with immunoSEQ multiplex PCR; TCRdb has only the in-frame clones, and not every one. Here the sample spans 130,000 or so clones, around three quarters being singletons. V dropped 6 bases and J dropped 3 bases, with 9 bases sitting between them. Germline values: CDR1 KGHSH, CDR2 LQKENI. The CDR3 sequence is 13 residues long. The data originate from a study of cytomegalovirus exposure and HLA in healthy donors. General study results and limits: What was likely a sequencing artifact was a cluster of highly shared sequence variants.

The sequence was obtained from a man aged 25-45 years in good health and CMV-seronegative. Sequenced sample: PBMCs. The chain links TRBV18 to TRBJ1-5; weak D call: TRBD1 (6 bases). CDR3 nucleotide sequence: TGTGCCAGCTCCGGGGGGGCCAATCAGCCCCAGCATTTT. Its protein product is CASSGGANQPQHF.